What follows are 14 T cell receptor beta chains derived from one specimen sequenced in a study of tumor-infiltrating lymphocytes in primary liver carcinoma. Scientists recovered RNA and DNA together from roughly 20-30 mg of unsorted bulk tissue. Production of TCR beta cDNA used approximately 480 ng total RNA together with a constant-region primer. ARM-PCR was slightly modified, and three nested multiplex PCR rounds with it gave rise to the TCR beta libraries. The study ran its first two PCR rounds for roughly 11 cycles each, using TRBV1-TRBV30 forward primers and a C-beta reverse primer. TCRdb used MiXCR to reprocess the multiplex PCR reads, holding one entry per CDR3 protein. The repertoire holds approximately 190,000 distinct CDR3 sequences, with 85% as singletons. Sequenced sample: tumor tissue from primary liver carcinoma. The receptor source for this set is a man aged 40-50 years with primary liver carcinoma and hepatitis B virus infection.

This clonotype was detected many times. The CDR3 carries no conserved terminal phenylalanine or tryptophan, so it likely arises from a read error. The chain joins TRBV6-1 to TRBJ2-3; the D is unclear. The CDR3 contains 16 residues. The germline V and J ends were trimmed by 3 bases and 6 bases, with 19 bases remaining between them. Germline V gene sequence: CDR1 MNHNS, CDR2 SASEGT. The CDR3 sequence: CASSEESSSAGDTQYS. In nucleotides, the CDR3 is TGTGCCAGCAGTGAGGAAAGTTCCTCCGCCGGTGATACGCAGTATTCT.

As to this clonotype: One end of the junction does not line up with germline, which may come from a read error. J is TRBJ2-4 and V is TRBV4-3; TRBD1 matches at 7 bases. This CDR3 is 15 amino acids long. Germline CDR1 is LGHNA and CDR2 is YSLEER. The CDR3 region has the DNA TGCACCAGCAGAGTTGAGATAGGGGGCCGTGGCATTCAGTACTTC. The encoded protein is CTSRVEIGGRGIQYF.

This clonotype came up a few times. The chain links TRBV7-9 to TRBJ2-7; TRBD2 aligns across 11 bases. Germline lookup yields CDR1 SEHNR and CDR2 FQNEAQ (reference sequence). Trimming cost V 2 bases and J 5 bases; bases outside gene matches: 8. This CDR3 spans 16 amino acids. The CDR3 reads CASSLSLAGGLDEQYF. The CDR3 nucleotides read TGTGCCAGCAGCTTAAGTCTAGCGGGAGGCCTTGACGAGCAGTACTTC.

This clonotype was seen repeatedly, ten times or more. The gene calls are TRBV5-4 and TRBJ2-1, with D tentatively TRBD1 (6 bases). This CDR3 comprises 14 residues. Germline V gives CDR1 SGHNT, CDR2 YYREEE (reference sequence). V was pared by 1 base and J by 9 bases, with 14 bases between. Here the CDR3 DNA reads TGTGCCAGCAGCTTGTGGGGGCGTGCGGGTGAGCAGTTCTTC. It translates to CASSLWGRAGEQFF.

About this clonotype itself: Germline is not matched at one junction end, which may reflect a read error. The genes are TRBV29-1 and TRBJ2-7; tentative D call: TRBD2 (5 bases). The CDR3 consists of 12 residues. Germline CDR1 and CDR2: SQVTM and ANQGSEA. The chain's CDR3 is CSVVCQSEEQYF. The CDR3 DNA reads TGCAGCGTTGTGTGTCAATCGGAGGAGCAGTACTTT.

Comments on this clonotype: Relative to the germline gene, one junction end is altered; a read error may explain this. J is TRBJ2-7 and V is TRBV5-1, with 11 bases identical to TRBD1. Germline assignment: CDR1 SGHRS and CDR2 YFSETQ. The CDR3 extends over 14 amino acids. The CDR3 loop is CACSLDRGPYEQYF. The CDR3 DNA sequence: TGCGCCTGCAGCCTGGACAGGGGGCCCTACGAGCAGTACTTC. The full variable domain, in which reference TRBV5-1 and TRBJ2-7 provide the parts outside the CDR3, is KAGVTQTPRYLIKTRGQQVTLSCSPISGHRSVSWYQQTPGQGLQFLFEYFSETQRNKGNFPGRFSGRQFSNSRSEMNVSTLELGDSALYLCACSLDRGPYEQYFGPGTRLTVT.

On this clonotype itself: Compared with germline, one end of the junction differs, possibly owing to a read error. The chain is built from TRBV11-3 and TRBJ2-1, with D possibly being TRBD2 (6 bases). From germline, CDR1 is SGHNT and CDR2 YENEEA. The CDR3 sequence is 17 residues long. CDR3 sequence: CASILGVPGLPYNEQFF. As DNA, the CDR3 is TGTGCCAGCATCTTAGGCGTACCGGGACTCCCCTACAATGAACAGTTCTTC.

In the case of this clonotype: Because it lacks the conserved phenylalanine or tryptophan at the end, this CDR3 is likely a read error. V is TRBV12-3 or TRBV12-4 and J is TRBJ1-2, with D unresolved. CDR3 size: 12 residues. This CDR3 is CASTLGGYGYTL. In nucleotides, the CDR3 is TGTGCCAGCACTTTAGGAGGCTATGGCTACACCTTA.

A few counts support this clonotype. At one end the junction does not follow the germline gene, possibly because of a read error. The chain employs TRBV11-1 and TRBJ2-1, with 8 bases fitting TRBD2. Germline CDR1 reads SGHAT; CDR2 reads FQDESV (reference sequence). This CDR3 contains 15 residues. The CDR3, as DNA: TGTGCCAGCAGCTCGACCGGGCGGGAGGACAATCAGCAGTTCTTC. Its translation is CASSSTGREDNQQFF.

This clonotype came up a few times. The junction does not match germline at one end; this may be a read error. This sequence joins TRBV5-5 and TRBJ2-2; 10 bases align to TRBD2. In germline, CDR1 is SGHKS, CDR2 YYEKEE (reference sequence). The CDR3 sequence is 15 residues long. The CDR3, as DNA: TGTGCCAACAGTGGGACTAGCGTCTACACCGGGGAGTTGTTTTTT. Encoded protein: CANSGTSVYTGELFF.

Details on this clonotype: This may stem from a read error, because a much larger clone lies one nucleotide away. This sequence joins TRBV28 and TRBJ2-1, with a possible D match to TRBD1 (6 bases). Per germline, CDR1 MDHEN and CDR2 SYDVKM. The CDR3 covers 13 residues. CDR3 DNA: TGTGACACAACAGGGCCCCTATACAATGAGCAGTTCTTC. It yields the protein CDTTGPLYNEQFF.

With regard to this clonotype: The missing conserved phenylalanine or tryptophan at the end of this CDR3 makes a read error likely. The chain has TRBV12-3 or TRBV12-4 and TRBJ1-6, with D possibly TRBD1 on 5 matching bases. The CDR3 loop spans 13 amino acids. CDR3 in DNA: TGTGCCAGCTCATTGGAGGGGAATTCATCCCTCCACTAT. Protein sequence: CASSLEGNSSLHY.

As to this clonotype: This could be a read error, since a much larger clone is one nucleotide away. This sequence joins TRBV6-4 and TRBJ2-1; D ambiguous. This CDR3 contains 17 residues. The germline gives CDR1 MRHNA, CDR2 SNTAGT. V was clipped by 6 bases and J by 2 bases, with 20 bases between them. The DNA for the CDR3 is TGTGCCAGCAGCCCCTCTTTAGGTCTAACGGCCTACAATGAGCAGTTCTTC. This translates into CASSPSLGLTAYNEQFF.

As to this clonotype: The junction differs from germline at one of its ends, possibly a read error. This chain uses TRBV4-3 with TRBJ2-3, with 8 bases identical to TRBD2. The CDR3 is 16 residues long. The germline CDR1 and CDR2 sequences are LGHNA and YSLEER. For the CDR3, the DNA is TGCGCCATCAGCCAGGAGCTAAGCGGGGGACCAGATACGCAGTATTTT. Its protein is CAISQELSGGPDTQYF.